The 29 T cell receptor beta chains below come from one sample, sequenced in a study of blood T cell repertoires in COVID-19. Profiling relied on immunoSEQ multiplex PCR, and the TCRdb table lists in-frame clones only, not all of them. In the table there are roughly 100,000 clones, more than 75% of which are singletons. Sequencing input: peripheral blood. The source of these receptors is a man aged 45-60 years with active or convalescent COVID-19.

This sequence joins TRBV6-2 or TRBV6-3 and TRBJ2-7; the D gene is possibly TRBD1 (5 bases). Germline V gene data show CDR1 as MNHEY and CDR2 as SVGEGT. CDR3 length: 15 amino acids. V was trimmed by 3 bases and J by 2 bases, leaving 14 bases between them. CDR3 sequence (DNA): TGTGCCAGCAGTTATAGGGGATCCTTTCCCTACGAGCAGTACGTC. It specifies CASSYRGSFPYEQYV.

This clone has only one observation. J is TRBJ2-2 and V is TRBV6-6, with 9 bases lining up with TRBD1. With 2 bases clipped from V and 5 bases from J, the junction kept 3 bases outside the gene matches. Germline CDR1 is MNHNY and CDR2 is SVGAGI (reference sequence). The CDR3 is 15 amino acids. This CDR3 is CASSYDRGDTGELFF. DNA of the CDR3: TGTGCCAGCAGTTACGACAGGGGGGATACCGGGGAGCTGTTTTTT.

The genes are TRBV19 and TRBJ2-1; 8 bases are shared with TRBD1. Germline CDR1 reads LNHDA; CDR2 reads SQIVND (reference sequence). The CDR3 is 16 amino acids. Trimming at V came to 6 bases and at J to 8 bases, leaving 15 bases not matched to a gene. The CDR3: CASRPTRGLFSDEQFF. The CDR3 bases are TGTGCCAGTAGGCCGACCAGGGGGCTGTTTAGCGATGAGCAGTTCTTC. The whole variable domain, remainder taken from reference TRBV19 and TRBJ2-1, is DGGITQSPKYLFRKEGQNVTLSCEQNLNHDAMYWYRQDPGQGLRLIYYSQIVNDFQKGDIAEGYSVSREKKESFPLTVTSAQKNPTAFYLCASRPTRGLFSDEQFFGPGTRLTVL.

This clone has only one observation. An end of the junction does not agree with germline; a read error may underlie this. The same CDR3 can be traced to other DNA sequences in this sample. The chain's CDR3 is CATSDPPGQQYF. The CDR3, as DNA: TGTGCCACCAGTGATCCTCCAGGGCAGCAGTATTTC. This chain connects TRBV24-1 to TRBJ2-7, with D tentatively TRBD1 (5 bases). Germline loops: CDR1 KGHDR, CDR2 SFDVKD. The CDR3 loop spans 12 amino acids.

The CDR3 spells CASSSTTGFNQPQHF. Written as DNA, the CDR3 is TGTGCCAGCAGTTCAACAACAGGGTTCAATCAGCCCCAGCATTTT. This chain connects TRBV6-2 or TRBV6-3 to TRBJ1-5; D might be TRBD1 (6 bases). Germline CDR1 MNHEY, CDR2 SVGEGT. CDR3 size: 15 residues. Trimming removed 4 bases from V and 3 bases from J, with 13 bases in between.

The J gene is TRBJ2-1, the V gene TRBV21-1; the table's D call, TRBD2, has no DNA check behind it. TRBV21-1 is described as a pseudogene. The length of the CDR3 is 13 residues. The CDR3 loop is CASSKGGGNEQFF. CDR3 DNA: TGTGCCAGCAGCAAAGGGGGGGGCAATGAGCAGTTCTTC.

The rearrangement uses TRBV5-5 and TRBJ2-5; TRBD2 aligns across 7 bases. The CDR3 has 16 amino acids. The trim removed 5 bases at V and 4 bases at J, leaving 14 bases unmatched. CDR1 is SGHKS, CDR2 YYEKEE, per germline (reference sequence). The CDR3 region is CASSPWGAGQLETQYF. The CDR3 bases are TGTGCCAGCAGTCCCTGGGGAGCGGGGCAACTAGAGACCCAGTACTTC. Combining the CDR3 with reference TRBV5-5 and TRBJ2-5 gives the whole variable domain DAGVTQSPTHLIKTRGQQVTLRCSPISGHKSVSWYQQVLGQGPQFIFQYYEKEERGRGNFPDRFSARQFPNYSSELNVNALLLGDSALYLCASSPWGAGQLETQYFGPGTRLLVL.

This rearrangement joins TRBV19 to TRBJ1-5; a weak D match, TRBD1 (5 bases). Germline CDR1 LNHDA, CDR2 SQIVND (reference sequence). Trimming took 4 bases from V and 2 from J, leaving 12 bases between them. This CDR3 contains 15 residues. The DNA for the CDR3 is TGTGCCAGTAGTACCCCAGGGTGGGGCAATCAGCCCCAGCATTTT. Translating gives CASSTPGWGNQPQHF.

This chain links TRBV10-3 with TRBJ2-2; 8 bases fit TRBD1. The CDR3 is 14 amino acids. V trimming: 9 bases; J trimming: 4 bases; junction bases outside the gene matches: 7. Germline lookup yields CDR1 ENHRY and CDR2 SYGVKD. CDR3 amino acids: CAIAGTGFTGELFF. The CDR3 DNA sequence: TGTGCCATAGCCGGGACAGGTTTCACCGGGGAGCTGTTTTTT.

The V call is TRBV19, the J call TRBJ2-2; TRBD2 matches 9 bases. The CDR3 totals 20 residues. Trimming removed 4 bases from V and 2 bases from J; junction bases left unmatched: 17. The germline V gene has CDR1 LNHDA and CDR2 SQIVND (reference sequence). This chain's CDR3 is CASSRMSLAGSSINTGELFF. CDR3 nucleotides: TGTGCCAGTAGTAGGATGAGTCTAGCGGGATCCTCAATTAACACCGGGGAGCTGTTTTTT.

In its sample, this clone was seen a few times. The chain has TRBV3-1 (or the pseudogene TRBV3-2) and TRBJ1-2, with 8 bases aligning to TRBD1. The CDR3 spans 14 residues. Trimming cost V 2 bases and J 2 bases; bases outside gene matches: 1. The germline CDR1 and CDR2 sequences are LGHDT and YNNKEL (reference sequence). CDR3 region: CASSQRDRNYGYTF. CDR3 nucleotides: TGTGCCAGCAGCCAAAGGGACAGGAACTATGGCTACACCTTC.

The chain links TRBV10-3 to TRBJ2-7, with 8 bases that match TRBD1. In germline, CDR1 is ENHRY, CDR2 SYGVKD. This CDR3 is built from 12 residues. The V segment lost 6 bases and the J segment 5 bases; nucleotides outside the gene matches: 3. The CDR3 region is CAISGTGDEQYF. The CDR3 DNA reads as TGTGCCATCAGCGGGACAGGCGACGAGCAGTACTTC.

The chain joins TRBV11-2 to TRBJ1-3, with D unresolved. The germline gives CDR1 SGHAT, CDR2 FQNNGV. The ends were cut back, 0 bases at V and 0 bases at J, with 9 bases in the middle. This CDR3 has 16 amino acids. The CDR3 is CASSLDLAFSGNTIYF. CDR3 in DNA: TGTGCCAGCAGCTTAGATTTAGCCTTCTCTGGAAACACCATATATTTT.

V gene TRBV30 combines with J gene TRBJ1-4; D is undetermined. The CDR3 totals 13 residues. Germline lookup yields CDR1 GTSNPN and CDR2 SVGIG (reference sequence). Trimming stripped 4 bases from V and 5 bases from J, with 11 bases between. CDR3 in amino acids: CAWTIPENEKLFF. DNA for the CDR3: TGTGCCTGGACGATTCCAGAAAATGAAAAACTGTTTTTT.

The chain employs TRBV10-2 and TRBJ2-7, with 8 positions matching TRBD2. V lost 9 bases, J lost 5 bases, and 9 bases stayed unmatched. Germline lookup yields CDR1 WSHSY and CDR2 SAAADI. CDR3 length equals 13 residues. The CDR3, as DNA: TGCGCCAGTTCAGGGACTAGAGACGACGAGCAGTACGTC. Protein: CASSGTRDDEQYV.

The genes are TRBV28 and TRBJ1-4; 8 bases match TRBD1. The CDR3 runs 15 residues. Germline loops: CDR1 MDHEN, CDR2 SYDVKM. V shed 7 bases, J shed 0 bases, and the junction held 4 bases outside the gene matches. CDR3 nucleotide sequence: TGTGCCAGCAAGGCAGGGGGCTCAACTAATGAAAAACTGTTTTTT. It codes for CASKAGGSTNEKLFF. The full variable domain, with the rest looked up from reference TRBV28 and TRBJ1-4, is DVKVTQSSRYLVKRTGEKVFLECVQDMDHENMFWYRQDPGLGLRLIYFSYDVKMKEKGDIPEGYSVSREKKERFSLILESASTNQTSMYLCASKAGGSTNEKLFFGSGTQLSVL.

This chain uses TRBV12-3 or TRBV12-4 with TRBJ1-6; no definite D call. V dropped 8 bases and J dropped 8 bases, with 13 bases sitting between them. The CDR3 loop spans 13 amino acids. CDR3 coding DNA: TGTGCCAGCGGGAGGGATGGGGATTCACCCCTCCACTTT. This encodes CASGRDGDSPLHF.

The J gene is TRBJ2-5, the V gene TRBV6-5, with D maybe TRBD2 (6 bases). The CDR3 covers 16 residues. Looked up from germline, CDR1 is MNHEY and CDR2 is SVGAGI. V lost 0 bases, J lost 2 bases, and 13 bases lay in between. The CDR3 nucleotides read TGTGCCAGCAGTTACTCCGTCGGGGGACGGCAAGAGACCCAGTACTTC. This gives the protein CASSYSVGGRQETQYF.

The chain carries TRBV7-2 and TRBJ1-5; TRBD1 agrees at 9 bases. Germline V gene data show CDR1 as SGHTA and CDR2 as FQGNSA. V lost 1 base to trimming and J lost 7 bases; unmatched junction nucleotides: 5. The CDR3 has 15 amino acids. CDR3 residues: CASSLEVGTGQPQHF. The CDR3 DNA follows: TGTGCCAGCAGCTTAGAGGTCGGGACAGGGCAGCCCCAGCATTTT.

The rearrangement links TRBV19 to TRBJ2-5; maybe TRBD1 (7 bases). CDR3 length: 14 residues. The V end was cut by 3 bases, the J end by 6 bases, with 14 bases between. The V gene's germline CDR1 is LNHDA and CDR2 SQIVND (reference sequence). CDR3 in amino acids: CASSIGSGGQTQYF. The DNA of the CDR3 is TGTGCCAGTAGTATTGGTTCAGGGGGGCAGACCCAGTACTTC.

CDR3 protein: CASSPQAAAGDTQYF. In DNA form, the CDR3 reads TGTGCCAGCTCACCACAGGCGGCAGCCGGCGATACGCAGTATTTT. The chain links TRBV18 to TRBJ2-3; D call uncertain. Trimming removed 1 base at V and 6 bases at J, with 14 bases between. The CDR3 has 15 amino acids. In germline, CDR1 is KGHSH, CDR2 LQKENI.

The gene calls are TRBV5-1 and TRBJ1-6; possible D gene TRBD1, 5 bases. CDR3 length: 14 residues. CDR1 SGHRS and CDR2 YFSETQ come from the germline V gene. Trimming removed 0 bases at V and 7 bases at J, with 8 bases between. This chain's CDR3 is CASSLERDNSPLHF. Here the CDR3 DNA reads TGCGCCAGCAGCTTGGAGCGGGACAATTCACCCCTCCACTTT.

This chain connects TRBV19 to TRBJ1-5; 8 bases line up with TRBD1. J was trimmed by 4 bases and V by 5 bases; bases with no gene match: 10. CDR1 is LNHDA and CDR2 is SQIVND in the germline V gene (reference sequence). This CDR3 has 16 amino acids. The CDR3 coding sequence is TGTGCCAGTAGTCTAAGGCTGGACAGGGAAAATCAGCCCCAGCATTTT. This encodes CASSLRLDRENQPQHF.

CDR3 sequence: CAWRRSSGNTIYF. CDR3 nucleotides: TGTGCCTGGAGACGCAGCTCTGGAAACACCATATATTTT. The rearrangement uses TRBV30 and TRBJ1-3, with D unclear. The V gene's germline CDR1 is GTSNPN and CDR2 SVGIG (reference sequence). There are 13 residues in the CDR3. Deletions cut 3 bases from V and 0 bases from J, with 6 bases between.

CDR3 residues: CASSDGRGTQPQHF. CDR3 DNA: TGTGCCAGTAGCGATGGGAGGGGAACTCAGCCCCAGCATTTT. The V gene is TRBV19, the J gene TRBJ1-5; D may be TRBD1 (5 bases). The CDR3 consists of 14 residues. The germline V and J ends were trimmed by 6 bases and 6 bases, with 15 bases remaining between them. Germline CDR1 LNHDA, CDR2 SQIVND (reference sequence).

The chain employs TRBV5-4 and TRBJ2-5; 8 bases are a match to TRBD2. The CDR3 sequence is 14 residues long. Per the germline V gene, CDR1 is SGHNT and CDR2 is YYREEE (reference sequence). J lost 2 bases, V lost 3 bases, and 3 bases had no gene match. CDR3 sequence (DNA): TGTGCCAGCAGCTCAGGACTAGCACAAGAGACCCAGTACTTC. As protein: CASSSGLAQETQYF.

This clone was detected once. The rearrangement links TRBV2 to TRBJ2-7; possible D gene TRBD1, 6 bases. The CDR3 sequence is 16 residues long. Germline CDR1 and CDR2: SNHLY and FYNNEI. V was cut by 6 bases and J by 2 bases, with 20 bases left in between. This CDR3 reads CASRYGRTAITYEQYF. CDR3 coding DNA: TGTGCCAGCAGGTACGGTCGGACAGCGATAACCTACGAGCAGTACTTC.

The CDR3 DNA reads as TGTGCCAGCAGTAGCGACAGGGTGCTTCCAAATTCACCCCTCCACTTT. Protein sequence: CASSSDRVLPNSPLHF. The chain carries TRBV27 and TRBJ1-6; TRBD1 matches at 7 bases. With 5 bases clipped from V and 7 bases from J, the junction kept 11 bases outside the gene matches. Germline V gives CDR1 MNHEY, CDR2 SMNVEV (reference sequence). The CDR3 extends over 16 amino acids.

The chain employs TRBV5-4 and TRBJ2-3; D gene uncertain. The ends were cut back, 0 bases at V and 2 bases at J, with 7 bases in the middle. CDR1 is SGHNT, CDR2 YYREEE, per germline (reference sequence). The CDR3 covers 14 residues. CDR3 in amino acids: CASSLVADTDTQYF. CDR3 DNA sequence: TGTGCCAGCAGCTTGGTTGCAGACACAGATACGCAGTATTTT.